Given below is one TCR beta chain in context. Its binding antigen is unknown. No base-level quality is on record; no much larger clone is a single base apart. This specimen belongs to a study of cytomegalovirus exposure and HLA in healthy donors (dated by TCRdb to 2017 to 2019). With regard to the full study: According to a later analysis, the 100 to 150 validation repertoires were produced on the same platform as the 680 or so repertoires of the first cohort. The study aimed to test whether signatures of past pathogen exposure could be identified by cataloging public T cell receptors. In addition to the first cohort of several hundred subjects, a separate validation cohort of 120 different subjects was used. The study combined high-throughput TCR immunosequencing, statistical association of individual TCRs with disease status, and machine learning to predict cytomegalovirus infection status. General study outcomes and caveats: In both the original and validation cohorts, the classifier was reported to diagnose cytomegalovirus status with high specificity and sensitivity. Across donors, most TCR sequences were observed very rarely, whereas some public TCRs were present in many individuals. Subsequent analysis determined that TCRs grouped into clusters in the first cohort also showed a tendency toward co-occurrence across the 120 or so validation repertoires, and 85% to 95% of cluster scores exceeded 0. A later analysis had no HLA typing for the validation cohort, so co-occurrence there was scored across all 110 or so repertoires. A few of the identified cytomegalovirus-associated TCR beta chains were confirmed in vitro to be specific for cytomegalovirus antigens. The study gave a list of 150 to 200 TCR beta chains associated with cytomegalovirus. The authors suggested that the approach could potentially be extended to other disease states and immunological phenotypes.

The receptor library was made with the immunoSEQ multiplex PCR assay. On the authors' methods: A statistical classification framework was developed to diagnose cytomegalovirus status using the catalog of TCR beta chain sequences. The clones in this table, taken by TCRdb from immuneACCESS, are in-frame only. Not every clone is retained; where verified, under half of the shortfall comes from an unresolved V gene, and the cause of the rest is unknown. That table gives V, J and clone size, and the DNA gave D and trimming. This sample lists 250,000 to 350,000 clones; 88% were detected once. The top ten constitute 0.92% of the sample. Taken from the germline V gene (reference sequence), the CDR1 and CDR2 loops are MNHEY and SMNVEV. The CDR3 sequence holds 16 residues, the cysteine and phenylalanine included. The kept DNA is CDR3 alone, 48 bases in frame from the first base. For this chain, trimming is 8 bases at the V end and 1 base at the J end, and the number of junction bases without a gene match is 11.

The donors belonged to the validation cohort of about 120 subjects, which was separate from the roughly 700-subject first cohort. The material sequenced was PBMCs. This receptor chain uses TRBV27 and TRBJ2-3; the junction holds 8 bases that match TRBD2. This clonotype was obtained from a woman under 30 in good health and CMV-seronegative. The CDR3 sequence is CASSTLGAGGTDTQYF. The sequenced DNA is TGTGCCAGCTCCACCCTTGGAGCGGGGGGCACAGATACGCAGTATTTT.